The subject of this entry is one T cell receptor beta chain. Its antigen is unknown. Nothing much larger sits one base from this clone, and base qualities are not available. The donors were healthy, HIV-negative adults who had no recently reported acute infections or vaccinations. Every donor was a Caucasian adult living in Nashville, Tennessee, USA. CD4+ T cells were enriched through magnetic negative selection, after which naive cells were positively selected on CD45RA and the remaining negative fraction served as the memory subset. Blood was obtained by leukapheresis, after which PBMCs were separated by Ficoll-Histopaque density gradient centrifugation and cryopreserved in liquid nitrogen vapor phase. Analytical flow cytometry was used to check the purity and quantity of every magnetically sorted T cell population. Each sorted fraction had its genomic DNA isolated and then quantified by UV absorbance on a Nanodrop 2000c.

This entry comes from a study of shared clonotypes between healthy human individuals (dated by TCRdb to about 2020). Some background on the complete study: A few men and two women, aged 18 to 49 years, made up the cohort. For each donor, CD4 naive and CD4 memory were each given three plates, CD8 naive was given two plates, and CD8 memory was given one plate. Leukapheresis yielded between about 0.9 and 9 billion PBMCs per donor. To estimate repertoire size and how much clonotype sharing occurs between individuals, the study deeply sequenced the blood TCR repertoires of 5 or 6 healthy adults. Different laboratories and diverse techniques were used to prepare libraries and sequence TCR repertoires, to increase sequencing depth and limit assay-specific biases. Summary of the overall study and its limitations: Because the study included a small number of donors, the genetic and exposure-history diversity represented was limited. Based on pairwise subsampling, the degree of clonotype sharing among donors was expected to be affected by sequencing depth. Rarefaction of sorted-subset datasets indicated incomplete sequencing despite the large sequencing depth. Naive subsets generally had larger estimated clonotype richness than memory subsets. Sampling was limited to blood, and TCR repertoires in tissue likely differ from TCR repertoires in blood. Higher generation probabilities were observed for clonotypes shared by all four sorted-subset donors than for non-shared clonotypes. When a few donors were compared, the shared fraction of clonotypes was about 5.5% for naive CD4, around 4% for naive CD8, more than 2% for memory CD4, and less than 0.45% for memory CD8.

Using the deep immunoSEQ assay, TCR CDR3 regions were amplified from genomic DNA by multiplex PCR. Extracted genomic DNA from each cell subset was distributed evenly across all wells of several immunoSEQ 96-well plates, and each plate was treated as a replicate. Each replicate PCR for sorted subsets received 200 ng genomic DNA, equal to about 30,000 T cell genomes. Purified libraries were measured with a Qubit 3.0 fluorometer, size-checked on a Bioanalyzer 2100, and measured again with the KAPA Library Quantification kit. A separate single-read 150-cycle Illumina NextSeq 550 flow cell was used to sequence each immunoSEQ 96-well plate. As for the authors' bioinformatics: The immunoSEQ output contained only junctional sequences without quality scores, so filtering could not match that applied to full-length reads. To assign V/J genes and CDR3, sequences were annotated against IMGT germline references using PyIR, a Python wrapper for IgBLAST v1.9. Any read was removed if the V/J assignment was weak (E-value above 1e-6), the CDR3 was missing, or the read contained stop codons, out-of-frame junctions, or ambiguous translated residues. A V3J clonotype was defined by an identical inferred V gene, J gene, and CDR3 amino acid sequence. Percentage overlap between repertoires was computed as shared unique clonotypes divided by the size of the smaller repertoire. RTK rarefaction, the Chao1 estimator, and Recon v2.1 estimates of unobserved clonotypes were used to assess repertoire richness. Generation probabilities were computed with OLGA for all TCRbeta clonotypes obtained by the gDNA method from a handful of donors. TCRdb retrieved this table from immuneACCESS and kept in-frame rearrangements only. Not all clones are present; in checked studies, unresolved V genes account for under half, and no reason is known for the remainder. V and J calls and clone size follow that table, whereas D and trimming were derived from the DNA. The sample has roughly 1 million clones on record, roughly 70% of them singletons. The top ten hold approximately 1.5% of the sample.

The CDR3 measures 13 amino acids from cysteine to phenylalanine. Only CDR3 DNA is held: 39 bases, read in frame from base 1. Unmatched junction bases come to 4, with V trimmed by 8 bases and J by 1 base. The germline V gene supplies CDR1 SQVTM and CDR2 ANQGSEA. The V gene is TRBV29-1 and the J gene is TRBJ2-7, and 11 junctional nucleotides match TRBD2. The sample was memory CD4+ T cells sorted from blood. The cell subset or site label here, explained by the study, means: CD45RA-negative fraction. The TCR originated in a man aged 18-30 years in good health. The DNA sequence is TGCAGCTCACGACTAGCGGGGTCCTACGAGCAGTACTTC. Translation gives CSSRLAGSYEQYF.